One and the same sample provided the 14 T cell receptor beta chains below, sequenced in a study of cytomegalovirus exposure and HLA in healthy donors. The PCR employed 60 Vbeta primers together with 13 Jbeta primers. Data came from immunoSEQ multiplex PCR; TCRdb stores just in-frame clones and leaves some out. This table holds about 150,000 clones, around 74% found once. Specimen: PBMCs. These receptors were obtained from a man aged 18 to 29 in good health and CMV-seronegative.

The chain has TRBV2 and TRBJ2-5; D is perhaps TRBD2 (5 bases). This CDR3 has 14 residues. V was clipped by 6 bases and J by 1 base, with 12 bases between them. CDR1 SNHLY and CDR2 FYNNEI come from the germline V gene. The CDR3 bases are TGTGCCAGCAGCCCCGGAAGCGGCCAAGAGACCCAGTACTTC. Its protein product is CASSPGSGQETQYF. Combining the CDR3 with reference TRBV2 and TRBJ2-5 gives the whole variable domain EPEVTQTPSHQVTQMGQEVILRCVPISNHLYFYWYRQILGQKVEFLVSFYNNEISEKSEIFDDQFSVERPDGSNFTLKIRSTKLEDSAMYFCASSPGSGQETQYFGPGTRLLVL.

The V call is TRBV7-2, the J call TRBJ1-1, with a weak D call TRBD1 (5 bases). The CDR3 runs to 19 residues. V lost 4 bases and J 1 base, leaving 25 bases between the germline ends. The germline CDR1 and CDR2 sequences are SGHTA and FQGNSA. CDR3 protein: CASSSFGAPSAPTNTEAFF. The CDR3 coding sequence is TGTGCCAGCAGCTCGTTTGGGGCCCCATCCGCCCCCACGAACACTGAAGCTTTCTTT.

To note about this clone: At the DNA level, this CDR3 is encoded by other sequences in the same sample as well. The CDR3 here is CASSKRQGGREQYV. For the CDR3, the DNA is TGTGCCAGCAGTAAGAGACAAGGGGGACGAGAGCAGTACGTC. V and J are TRBV6-6 and TRBJ2-7; TRBD1 is a possible D gene (6 bases). Germline CDR1 reads MNHNY; CDR2 reads SVGAGI (reference sequence). The CDR3 covers 14 residues. V was clipped by 5 bases and J by 7 bases, with 18 bases between them.

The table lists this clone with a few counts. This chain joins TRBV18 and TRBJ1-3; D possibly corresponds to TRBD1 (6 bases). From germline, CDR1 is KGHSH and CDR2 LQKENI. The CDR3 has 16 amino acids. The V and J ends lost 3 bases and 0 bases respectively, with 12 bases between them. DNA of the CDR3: TGTGCCAGCTCACCTGTTACAGGGCTCTCTGGAAACACCATATATTTT. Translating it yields CASSPVTGLSGNTIYF. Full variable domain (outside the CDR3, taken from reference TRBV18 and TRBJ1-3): NAGVMQNPRHLVRRRGQEARLRCSPMKGHSHVYWYRQLPEEGLKFMVYLQKENIIDESGMPKERFSAEFPKEGPSILRIQQVVRGDSAAYFCASSPVTGLSGNTIYFGEGSWLTVV.

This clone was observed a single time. For the CDR3, the DNA is TGTGCCAGCAGGGGGGGAGGTGGGAATGAGCAGTTCTTC. It translates to CASRGGGGNEQFF. The gene calls are TRBV6-5 and TRBJ2-1; possible D gene TRBD2, 6 bases. V gave up 6 bases and J gave up 7 bases, with 13 bases separating them. From germline, CDR1 is MNHEY and CDR2 SVGAGI. The CDR3 covers 13 residues.

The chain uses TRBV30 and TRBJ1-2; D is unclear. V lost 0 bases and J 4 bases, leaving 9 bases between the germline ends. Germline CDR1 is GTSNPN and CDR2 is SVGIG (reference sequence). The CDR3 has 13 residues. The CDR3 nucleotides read TGTGCCTGGAGTGTAATAGGAGTCTATGGCTACACCTTC. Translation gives CAWSVIGVYGYTF. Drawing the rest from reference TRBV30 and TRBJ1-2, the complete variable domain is SQTIHQWPATLVQPVGSPLSLECTVEGTSNPNLYWYRQAAGRGLQLLFYSVGIGQISSEVPQNLSASRPQDRQFILSSKKLLLSDSGFYLCAWSVIGVYGYTFGSGTRLTVV.

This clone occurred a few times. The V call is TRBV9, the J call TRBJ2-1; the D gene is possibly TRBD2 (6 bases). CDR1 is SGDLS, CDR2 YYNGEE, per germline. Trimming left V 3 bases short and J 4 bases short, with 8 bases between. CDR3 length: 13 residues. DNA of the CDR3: TGTGCCAGCAGCGGCGGGATATACAATGAGCAGTTCTTC. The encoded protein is CASSGGIYNEQFF.

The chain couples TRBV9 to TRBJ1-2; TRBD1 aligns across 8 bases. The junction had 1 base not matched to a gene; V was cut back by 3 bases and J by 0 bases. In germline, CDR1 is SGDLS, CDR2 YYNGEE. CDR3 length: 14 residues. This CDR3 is CASSATGANYGYTF. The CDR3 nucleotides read TGTGCCAGCAGCGCGACAGGGGCTAACTATGGCTACACCTTC.

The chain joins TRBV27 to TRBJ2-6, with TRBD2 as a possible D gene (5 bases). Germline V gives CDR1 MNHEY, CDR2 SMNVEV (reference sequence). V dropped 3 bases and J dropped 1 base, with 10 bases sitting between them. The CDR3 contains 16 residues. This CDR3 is CASSLIPGSGANVLTF. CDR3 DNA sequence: TGTGCCAGCAGTTTGATTCCGGGATCTGGGGCCAACGTCCTGACTTTC.

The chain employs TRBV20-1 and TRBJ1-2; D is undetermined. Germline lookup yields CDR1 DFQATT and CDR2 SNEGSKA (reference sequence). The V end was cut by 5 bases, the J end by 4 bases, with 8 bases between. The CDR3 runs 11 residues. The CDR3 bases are TGCAGTGCTGAGGAGAGCTATGGCTACACCTTC. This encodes CSAEESYGYTF.

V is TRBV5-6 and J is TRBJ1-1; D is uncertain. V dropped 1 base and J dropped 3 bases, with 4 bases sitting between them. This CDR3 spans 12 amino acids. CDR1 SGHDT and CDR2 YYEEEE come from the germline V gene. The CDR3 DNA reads TGTGCCAGCAGCTTGTTCGACACTGAAGCTTTCTTT. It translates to CASSLFDTEAFF.

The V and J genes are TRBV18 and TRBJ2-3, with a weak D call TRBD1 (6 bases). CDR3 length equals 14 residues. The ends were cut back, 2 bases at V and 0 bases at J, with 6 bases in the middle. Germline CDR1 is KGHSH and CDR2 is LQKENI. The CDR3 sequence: CASSPGTSTDTQYF. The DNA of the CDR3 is TGTGCCAGCTCACCAGGGACAAGCACAGATACGCAGTATTTT.

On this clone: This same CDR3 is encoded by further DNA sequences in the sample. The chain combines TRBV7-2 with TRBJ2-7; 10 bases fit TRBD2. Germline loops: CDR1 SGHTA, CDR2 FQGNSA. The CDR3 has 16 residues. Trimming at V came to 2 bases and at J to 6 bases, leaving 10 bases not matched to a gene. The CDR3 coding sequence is TGTGCCAGCAGCTTACGGACAGCGGGGGGGCCACTCGAGCAGTACGTC. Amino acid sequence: CASSLRTAGGPLEQYV.

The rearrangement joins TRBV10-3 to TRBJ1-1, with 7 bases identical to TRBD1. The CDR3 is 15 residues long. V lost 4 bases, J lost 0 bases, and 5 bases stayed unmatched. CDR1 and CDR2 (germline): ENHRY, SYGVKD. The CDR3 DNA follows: TGTGCCATCAGTGGGGGGGACAGCATGAACACTGAAGCTTTCTTT. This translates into CAISGGDSMNTEAFF.